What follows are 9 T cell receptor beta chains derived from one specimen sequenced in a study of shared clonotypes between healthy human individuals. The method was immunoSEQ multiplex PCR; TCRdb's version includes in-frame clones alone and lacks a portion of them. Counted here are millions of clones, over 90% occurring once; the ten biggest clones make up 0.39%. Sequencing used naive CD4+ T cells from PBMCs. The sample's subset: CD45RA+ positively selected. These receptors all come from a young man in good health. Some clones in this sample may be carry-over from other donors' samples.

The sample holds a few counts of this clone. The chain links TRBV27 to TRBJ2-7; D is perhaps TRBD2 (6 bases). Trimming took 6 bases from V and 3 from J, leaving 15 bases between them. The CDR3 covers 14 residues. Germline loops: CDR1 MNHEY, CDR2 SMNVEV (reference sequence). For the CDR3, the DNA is TGTGCCAGCAGCTTCGCGGGGCCCGTCTACGAGCAGTACTTC. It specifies CASSFAGPVYEQYF.

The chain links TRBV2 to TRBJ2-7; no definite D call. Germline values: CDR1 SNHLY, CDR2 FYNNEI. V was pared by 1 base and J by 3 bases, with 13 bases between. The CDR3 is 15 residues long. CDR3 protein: CASSEEVATRYEQYF. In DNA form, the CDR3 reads TGTGCCAGCAGTGAAGAAGTGGCAACACGCTACGAGCAGTACTTC.

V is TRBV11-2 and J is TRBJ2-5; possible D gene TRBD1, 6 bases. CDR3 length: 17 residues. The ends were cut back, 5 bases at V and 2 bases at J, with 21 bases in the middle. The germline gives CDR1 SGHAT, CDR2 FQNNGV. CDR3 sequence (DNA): TGTGCCAGCAGCCCGAGAGAGACAGGAGACCTACAAGAGACCCAGTACTTC. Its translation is CASSPRETGDLQETQYF.

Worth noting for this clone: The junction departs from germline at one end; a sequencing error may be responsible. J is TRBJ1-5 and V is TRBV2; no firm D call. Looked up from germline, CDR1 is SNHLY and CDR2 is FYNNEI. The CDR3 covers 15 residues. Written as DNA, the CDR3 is TGTGCCAGCAGGGAAGGGAATGGGGGCAATCAGCCCCAGCATTTT. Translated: CASREGNGGNQPQHF.

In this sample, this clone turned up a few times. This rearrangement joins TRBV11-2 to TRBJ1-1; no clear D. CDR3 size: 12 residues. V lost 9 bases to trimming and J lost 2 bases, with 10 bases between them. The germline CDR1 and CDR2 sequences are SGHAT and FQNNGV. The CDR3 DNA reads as TGTGCCAGTAGGGCGGGAAACACTGAAGCTTTCTTT. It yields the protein CASRAGNTEAFF.

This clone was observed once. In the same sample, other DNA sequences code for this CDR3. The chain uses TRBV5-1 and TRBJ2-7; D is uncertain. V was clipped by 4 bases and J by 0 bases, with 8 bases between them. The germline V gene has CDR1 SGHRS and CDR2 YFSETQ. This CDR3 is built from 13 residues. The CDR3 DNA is TGCGCCAGCAGCCTATATAGCTCCTACGAGCAGTACTTC. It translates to CASSLYSSYEQYF.

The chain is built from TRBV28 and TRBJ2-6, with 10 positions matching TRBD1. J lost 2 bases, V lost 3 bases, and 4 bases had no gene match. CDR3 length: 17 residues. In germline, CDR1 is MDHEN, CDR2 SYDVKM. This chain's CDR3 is CASSFWDRGTGANVLTF. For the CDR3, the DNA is TGTGCCAGCAGTTTTTGGGACAGGGGCACTGGGGCCAACGTCCTGACTTTC.

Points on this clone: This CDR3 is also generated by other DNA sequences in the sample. The CDR3 sequence is CASSATSGSSYNEQFF. DNA for the CDR3: TGTGCCAGCAGCGCCACTAGCGGGAGCTCCTACAATGAGCAGTTCTTC. J is TRBJ2-1 and V is TRBV7-3; 11 bases align to TRBD2. Trimming removed 5 bases from V and 0 bases from J; junction bases left unmatched: 3. Germline-derived CDR1 and CDR2 are SGHTA and FQGTGA. This CDR3 is built from 16 residues.

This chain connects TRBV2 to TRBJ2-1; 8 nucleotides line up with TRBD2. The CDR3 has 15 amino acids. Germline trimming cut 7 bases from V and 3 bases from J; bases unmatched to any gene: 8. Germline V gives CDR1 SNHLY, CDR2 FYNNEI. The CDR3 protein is CASTEGAGGYNEQFF. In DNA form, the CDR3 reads TGTGCCAGCACCGAAGGGGCGGGAGGCTACAATGAGCAGTTCTTC. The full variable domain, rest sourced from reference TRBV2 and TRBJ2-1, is EPEVTQTPSHQVTQMGQEVILRCVPISNHLYFYWYRQILGQKVEFLVSFYNNEISEKSEIFDDQFSVERPDGSNFTLKIRSTKLEDSAMYFCASTEGAGGYNEQFFGPGTRLTVL.